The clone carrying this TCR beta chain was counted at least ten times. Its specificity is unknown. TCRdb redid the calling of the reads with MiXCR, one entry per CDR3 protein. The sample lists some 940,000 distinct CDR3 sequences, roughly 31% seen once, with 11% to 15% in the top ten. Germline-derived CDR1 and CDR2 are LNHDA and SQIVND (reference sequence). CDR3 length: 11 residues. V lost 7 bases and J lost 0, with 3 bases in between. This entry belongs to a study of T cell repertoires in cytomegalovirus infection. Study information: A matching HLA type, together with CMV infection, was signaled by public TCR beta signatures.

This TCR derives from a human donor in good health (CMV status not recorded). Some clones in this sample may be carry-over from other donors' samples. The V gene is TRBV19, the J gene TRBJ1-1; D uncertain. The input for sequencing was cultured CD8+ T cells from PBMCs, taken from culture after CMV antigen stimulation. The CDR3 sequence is CASKMNTEAFF. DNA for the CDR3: TGTGCCAGTAAGATGAACACTGAAGCTTTCTTT.